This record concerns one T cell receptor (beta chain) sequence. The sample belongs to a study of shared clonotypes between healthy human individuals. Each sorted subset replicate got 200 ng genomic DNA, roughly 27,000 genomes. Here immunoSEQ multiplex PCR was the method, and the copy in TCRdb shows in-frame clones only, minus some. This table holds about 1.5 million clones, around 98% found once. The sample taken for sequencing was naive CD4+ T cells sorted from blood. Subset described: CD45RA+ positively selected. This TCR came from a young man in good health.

The CDR3 DNA reads as TGTGCCAGCAGCTCGGGCCCAGGAGTAGAGACCCAGTACTTC. Encoded protein: CASSSGPGVETQYF. The rearrangement links TRBV5-4 to TRBJ2-5; D not certain. Germline CDR1 and CDR2: SGHNT and YYREEE (reference sequence). V lost 3 bases and J 4 bases, leaving 13 bases between the germline ends. The CDR3 is 14 amino acids.